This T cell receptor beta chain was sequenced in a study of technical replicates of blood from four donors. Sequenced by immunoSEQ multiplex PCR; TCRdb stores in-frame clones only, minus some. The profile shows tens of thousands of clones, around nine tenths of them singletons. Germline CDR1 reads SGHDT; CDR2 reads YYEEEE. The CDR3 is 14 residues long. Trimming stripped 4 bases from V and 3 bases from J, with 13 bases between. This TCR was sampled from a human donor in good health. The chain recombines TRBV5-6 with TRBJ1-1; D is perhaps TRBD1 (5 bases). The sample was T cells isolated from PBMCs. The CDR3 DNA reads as TGTGCCAGCAGCCGTCGGGGGGTGGACACTGAAGCTTTCTTT. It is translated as CASSRRGVDTEAFF. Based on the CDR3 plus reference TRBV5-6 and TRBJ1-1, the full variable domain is DAGVTQSPTHLIKTRGQQVTLRCSPKSGHDTVSWYQQALGQGPQFIFQYYEEEERQRGNFPDRFSGHQFPNYSSELNVNALLLGDSALYLCASSRRGVDTEAFFGQGTRLTVV.